These 17 T cell receptor beta chains were sequenced from one sample in a study of spatial heterogeneity in lung cancer. The time point here: sample taken at primary tumor resection. Unsorted whole RNA of tumor, nontumor lung or frozen PBMC was sequenced. TCRdb called the 5' RACE reads again in MiXCR, with one record for every CDR3 protein. In the table there are tens of thousands of distinct CDR3 sequences, less than 9% of which are singletons. Sequencing used PBMCs, obtained at surgery. These receptors all come from a female donor with early-stage non-small cell lung cancer.

This clonotype occurred many times. The chain has TRBV24-1 and TRBJ2-3; 11 bases match TRBD1. Germline V gives CDR1 KGHDR, CDR2 SFDVKD. V lost 8 bases and J lost 4; bases outside the gene matches: 1. This CDR3 comprises 13 residues. CDR3 amino acids: CATKGQGADTQYF. The CDR3 DNA follows: TGTGCCACCAAGGGACAGGGGGCAGATACGCAGTATTTT.

This clonotype has at least ten counts. The chain carries TRBV2 and TRBJ2-2, with no clear D. Trimming pared 4 bases from V and 4 bases from J, leaving 10 bases between. The germline V gene has CDR1 SNHLY and CDR2 FYNNEI. The CDR3 contains 14 residues. CDR3 loop: CASSVRTTTGELFF. The CDR3 DNA follows: TGTGCCAGCAGTGTTCGAACCACCACCGGGGAGCTGTTTTTT.

This clonotype was picked up many times. Written as DNA, the CDR3 is TGTGCCAGCAGTGCAAATCAGGCGCGCACTGAAGCTTTCTTT. Residues: CASSANQARTEAFF. The chain uses TRBV28 and TRBJ1-1; D ambiguous. Germline values: CDR1 MDHEN, CDR2 SYDVKM. There are 14 residues in the CDR3. Trimming pared 5 bases from V and 4 bases from J, leaving 14 bases between. The full variable domain, its missing parts supplied by reference TRBV28 and TRBJ1-1, is DVKVTQSSRYLVKRTGEKVFLECVQDMDHENMFWYRQDPGLGLRLIYFSYDVKMKEKGDIPEGYSVSREKKERFSLILESASTNQTSMYLCASSANQARTEAFFGQGTRLTVV.

This clonotype was picked up many times. The genes are TRBV4-2 and TRBJ2-1, with D possibly called TRBD1 or TRBD2 (5 bases each). The CDR3 loop spans 14 amino acids. Germline V CDR1 and CDR2: LGHNA, YNFKEQ. V was pared by 3 bases and J by 7 bases, with 13 bases between. The CDR3 sequence: CASSQFLEGNEQFF. For the CDR3, the DNA is TGTGCCAGCAGCCAGTTCCTCGAGGGGAATGAGCAGTTCTTC.

By proportion, this clonotype is medium-sized. The DNA for the CDR3 is TGCAGCGTTGAGGGGGATACAAATTCGGGAAAACTGTTTTTT. Its protein product is CSVEGDTNSGKLFF. The V gene is TRBV29-1, the J gene TRBJ1-4, with D possibly TRBD1 on 5 matching bases. The germline V gene encodes CDR1 SQVTM and CDR2 ANQGSEA. The CDR3 is made up of 14 amino acids. V was pared by 3 bases and J by 10 bases, with 18 bases between. Together with reference TRBV29-1 and TRBJ1-4, the CDR3 gives the full variable domain: SAVISQKPSRDICQRGTSLTIQCQVDSQVTMMFWYRQQPGQSLTLIATANQGSEATYESGFVIDKFPISRPNLTFSTLTVSNMSPEDSSIYLCSVEGDTNSGKLFFGSGTQLSVL.

V and J are TRBV9 and TRBJ2-7; the D call may be TRBD1 or TRBD2 (5 bases each). This CDR3 is built from 16 residues. The germline V gene has CDR1 SGDLS and CDR2 YYNGEE. The V and J ends lost 0 bases and 5 bases respectively, with 18 bases between them. CDR3 coding DNA: TGTGCCAGCAGCGTAGTCAGTGGGGACGCAGTCAACGAGCAGTACTTC. Residues: CASSVVSGDAVNEQYF.

This clonotype was observed many times. This chain joins TRBV7-9 and TRBJ2-3, with D perhaps TRBD1 or TRBD2 (5 bases each). The CDR3 runs to 14 residues. The germline V gene has CDR1 SEHNR and CDR2 FQNEAQ (reference sequence). Trimming took off 7 bases at V and 2 bases at J, with 13 bases between the two ends. This CDR3 reads CASKVEGFTDTQYF. The CDR3 DNA follows: TGTGCCAGCAAAGTTGAGGGGTTCACAGATACGCAGTATTTT.

This clonotype was seen at least ten times. The rearrangement uses TRBV12-3 or TRBV12-4 and TRBJ2-7; 11 bases agree with TRBD1. The junction had 10 bases not matched to a gene; V was cut back by 7 bases and J by 5 bases. The CDR3 covers 15 residues. CDR3 DNA sequence: TGTGCCAGCACCTCAGGACAGGGGGCTTACCACGAGCAGTACTTC. Translation: CASTSGQGAYHEQYF.

A word on this clonotype: Since a much larger clone is just one base distant, this may be a read error. The chain joins TRBV29-1 to TRBJ2-1; D tentatively fits TRBD1 or TRBD2 (7 bases each). Germline CDR1 reads SQVTM; CDR2 reads ANQGSEA. This CDR3 is 12 amino acids long. Trimming left V 7 bases short and J 7 bases short, with 14 bases between. The CDR3, as DNA: TGCAGCGCCTCCCAGGGGGGGAATGAGCAGTTCTTC. Translated, it gives CSASQGGNEQFF.

This clonotype was counted at least ten times. The chain has TRBV5-1 and TRBJ2-3; D remains unclear. The V gene's germline CDR1 is SGHRS and CDR2 YFSETQ. V gave up 0 bases and J gave up 5 bases, with 13 bases separating them. This CDR3 contains 15 residues. The CDR3 DNA is TGCGCCAGCAGCTTGGACGGGTTGGGCCTAGATACGCAGTATTTT. The encoded protein is CASSLDGLGLDTQYF.

This clonotype was counted at least ten times. The chain recombines TRBV11-2 with TRBJ2-7; D gene uncertain. CDR1 is SGHAT, CDR2 FQNNGV, per germline. This CDR3 comprises 14 residues. The V end lost 6 bases, the J end lost 2 bases, and 14 bases lay between the germline ends. This CDR3 reads CASRESPGAYEQYF. The CDR3 coding sequence is TGTGCCAGCAGGGAAAGCCCCGGTGCCTACGAGCAGTACTTC.

There are a few counts of this clonotype. V and J are TRBV4-3 and TRBJ2-3, with unresolved D. The CDR3 has 14 amino acids. V was cut by 3 bases and J by 2 bases, with 9 bases left in between. Germline V gives CDR1 LGHNA, CDR2 YSLEER. The CDR3, as DNA: TGCGCCAGCAGCCACCTACCCTCCACAGATACGCAGTATTTT. It is translated as CASSHLPSTDTQYF.

The genes are TRBV7-2 and TRBJ1-2; the match to TRBD1 covers 8 bases. Germline V gene data show CDR1 as SGHTA and CDR2 as FQGNSA. The V segment lost 5 bases and the J segment 6 bases; nucleotides outside the gene matches: 8. This CDR3 has 14 amino acids. The CDR3 DNA is TGTGCCAGCAGCCAGAACAGGGGGAGAAATGGCTACACCTTC. Protein: CASSQNRGRNGYTF.

The sample holds a few counts of this clonotype. The gene calls are TRBV2 and TRBJ2-2, with TRBD2 identical over 10 bases. This CDR3 is 15 amino acids long. V was pared by 6 bases and J by 3 bases, with 4 bases of the junction left unmatched. Germline loops: CDR1 SNHLY, CDR2 FYNNEI. This CDR3 is CASSRTSGDTGELFF. CDR3 DNA sequence: TGTGCCAGCAGCAGGACTAGCGGAGACACCGGGGAGCTGTTTTTT.

The CDR3 reads CASTQGTQETQYF. The CDR3 nucleotides are TGTGCCAGTACTCAGGGTACCCAAGAGACCCAGTACTTC. The chain uses TRBV5-5 and TRBJ2-5, with D possibly TRBD1 on 5 matching bases. Germline V gene lookup returns CDR1 SGHKS and CDR2 YYEKEE (reference sequence). V gave up 8 bases and J gave up 1 base, with 12 bases separating them. CDR3 length equals 13 residues.

In regard to this clonotype: A read error may produce the germline difference seen at one junction end. The chain carries TRBV5-1 and TRBJ2-5; D is perhaps TRBD1 (5 bases). This CDR3 contains 16 residues. The V gene's germline CDR1 is SGHRS and CDR2 YFSETQ. The CDR3 reads CVSSIPGFQPKETQYF. The CDR3 DNA follows: TGCGTCAGCAGCATACCAGGGTTTCAACCCAAAGAGACCCAGTACTTC.

About this clonotype itself: Since a much larger clone is just one base distant, this may be a read error. This chain links TRBV6-1 with TRBJ2-6; TRBD1 might be the D (5 bases). This CDR3 region has 18 residues. CDR1 MNHNS and CDR2 SASEGT come from the germline V gene. CDR3 bases: TGTGCCAGCAGTCACGACAGAGTAGTCAGCTCTGGGACCAACGTCCTGACTTTC. Translated: CASSHDRVVSSGTNVLTF.